Presented here are 7 T cell receptor beta chains from one specimen sequenced in a study of vaccination effects on CD4 cells after COVID-19. These receptors' antigens are unknown. Some clones are missing from TCRdb's copy, which holds only in-frame ones; the method was immunoSEQ multiplex PCR. This table holds over 25,000 clones, under 75% found once. Using viral peptide pools, the ViraFEST assay grew out antigen-specific CD4+ T cells prior to sequencing. Researchers isolated CD4+ T cells once ten to eleven days of culture had elapsed. Prior SARS-CoV-2 infection was absent in the vaccine recipients, as shown by negative nucleocapsid antibodies. Sequenced material: CD4+ T cells from PBMCs cultured with SARS-CoV-2 spike peptides, taken before COVID-19 vaccination. The source is a human donor who received a COVID-19 vaccine.

Here the CDR3 reads CASSLRGSGANVLTF. The DNA of the CDR3 is TGTGCCAGCAGCCTCCGGGGCTCTGGGGCCAACGTCCTGACTTTC. The rearrangement joins TRBV16 to TRBJ2-6; tentative D call: TRBD2 (5 bases). The CDR3 is made up of 15 amino acids. Germline values: CDR1 KGHSY, CDR2 FQNENV. The ends were cut back, 4 bases at V and 0 bases at J, with 7 bases in the middle.

The chain carries TRBV2 and TRBJ2-3, with 8 bases identical to TRBD2. The J segment lost 2 bases and the V segment lost 3 bases, leaving 7 bases of the junction unmatched. From germline, CDR1 is SNHLY and CDR2 FYNNEI. This CDR3 region has 16 residues. CDR3: CASSEIAGGTTDTQYF. CDR3 sequence (DNA): TGTGCCAGCAGTGAGATCGCGGGGGGTACCACAGATACGCAGTATTTT.

The chain recombines TRBV11-2 with TRBJ2-3; 8 bases are shared with TRBD2. V was clipped by 4 bases and J by 4 bases; unmatched bases: 10. CDR1 SGHAT and CDR2 FQNNGV come from the germline V gene. CDR3 length: 16 residues. CDR3 coding DNA: TGTGCCAGCAGCTCAGAGCGGGAGTGGGGTGCAGATACGCAGTATTTT. Protein: CASSSEREWGADTQYF.

The J gene is TRBJ2-5, the V gene TRBV5-4; weak D call: TRBD1 (6 bases). Trimming shortened V by 4 bases and J by 5 bases, and 18 bases separated the two germline ends. Per the germline V gene, CDR1 is SGHNT and CDR2 is YYREEE (reference sequence). The CDR3 runs to 15 residues. CDR3 sequence: CASSAGTGSRETQYF. CDR3 sequence (DNA): TGTGCCAGCAGCGCCGGTACAGGGTCCCGGGAGACCCAGTACTTC.

The chain links TRBV6-5 to TRBJ2-7, with 10 nucleotides matching TRBD1. Trimming removed 6 bases from V and 2 bases from J; junction bases left unmatched: 7. Germline values: CDR1 MNHEY, CDR2 SVGAGI. CDR3 length: 15 residues. CDR3 protein: CASSLPGTGAYEQYF. CDR3 in DNA: TGTGCCAGCAGCTTGCCCGGGACAGGGGCCTACGAGCAGTACTTC.

The gene calls are TRBV5-4 and TRBJ1-1, with a possible D match to TRBD1 (5 bases). The CDR3 has 12 residues. The V gene lost 3 bases and the J gene lost 4 bases, with 7 bases spanning the gap. Germline assignment: CDR1 SGHNT and CDR2 YYREEE (reference sequence). The CDR3 DNA reads TGTGCCAGCAGCTGGGACGGCACTGAAGCTTTCTTT. This encodes CASSWDGTEAFF.

V and J are TRBV29-1 and TRBJ1-1; D ambiguous. The germline V and J ends were trimmed by 4 bases and 1 base, with 7 bases remaining between them. The CDR3 has 12 amino acids. Germline V gene sequence: CDR1 SQVTM, CDR2 ANQGSEA. The CDR3: CSVGWANTEAFF. The CDR3 DNA reads TGCAGCGTTGGGTGGGCGAACACTGAAGCTTTCTTT.